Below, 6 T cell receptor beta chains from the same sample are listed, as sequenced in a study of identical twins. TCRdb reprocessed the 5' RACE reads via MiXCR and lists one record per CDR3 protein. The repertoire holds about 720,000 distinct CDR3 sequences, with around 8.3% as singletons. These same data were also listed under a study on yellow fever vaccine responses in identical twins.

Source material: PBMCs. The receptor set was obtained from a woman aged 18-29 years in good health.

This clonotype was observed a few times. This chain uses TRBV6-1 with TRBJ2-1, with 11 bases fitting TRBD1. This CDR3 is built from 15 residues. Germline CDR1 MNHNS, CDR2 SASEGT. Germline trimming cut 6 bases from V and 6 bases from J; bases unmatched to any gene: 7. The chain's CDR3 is CASRNRDRGINEQFF. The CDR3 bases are TGTGCCAGCAGGAACCGGGACAGGGGGATCAATGAGCAGTTCTTC.

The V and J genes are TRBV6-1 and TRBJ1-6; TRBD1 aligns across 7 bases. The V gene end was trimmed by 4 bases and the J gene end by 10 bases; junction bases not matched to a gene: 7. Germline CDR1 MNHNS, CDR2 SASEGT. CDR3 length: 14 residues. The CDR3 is CASSGGQVRSPLHF. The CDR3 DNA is TGTGCCAGCAGTGGAGGACAGGTCCGGTCACCCCTCCACTTT.

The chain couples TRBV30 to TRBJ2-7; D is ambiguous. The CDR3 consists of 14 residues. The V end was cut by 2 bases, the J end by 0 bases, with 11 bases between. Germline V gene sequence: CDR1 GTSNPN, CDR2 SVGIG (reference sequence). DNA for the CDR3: TGTGCCTGGAGTCTGGACCTGAGCTCCTACGAGCAGTACTTC. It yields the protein CAWSLDLSSYEQYF.

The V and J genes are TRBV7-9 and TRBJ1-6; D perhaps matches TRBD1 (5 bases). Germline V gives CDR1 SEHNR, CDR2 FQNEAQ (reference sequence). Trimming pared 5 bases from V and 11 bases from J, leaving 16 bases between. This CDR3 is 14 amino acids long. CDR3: CASSPGGKTPPLHF. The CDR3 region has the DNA TGTGCCAGCAGCCCGGGGGGAAAGACGCCACCCCTCCACTTT.

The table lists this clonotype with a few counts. CDR3 in DNA: TGCGCCAGCAGCCTCGACTCCTTTGGGACTGAAGCTTTCTTT. It codes for CASSLDSFGTEAFF. V gene TRBV5-1 combines with J gene TRBJ1-1, with D hard to call. Trimming stripped 4 bases from V and 5 bases from J, with 15 bases between. This CDR3 has 14 amino acids. Germline lookup yields CDR1 SGHRS and CDR2 YFSETQ.

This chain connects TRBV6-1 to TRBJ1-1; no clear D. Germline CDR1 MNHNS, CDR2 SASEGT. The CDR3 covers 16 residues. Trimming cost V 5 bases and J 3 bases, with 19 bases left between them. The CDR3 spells CASSRSTVFEYTEAFF. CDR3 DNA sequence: TGTGCCAGCAGTCGCTCTACAGTCTTCGAGTACACTGAAGCTTTCTTT.